This passage covers 26 T cell receptor beta chains from one sample sequenced in a study of long-term antiretroviral therapy in people with HIV. Survey-level immunoSEQ v3.0 assays were run. The assay was immunoSEQ multiplex PCR, and TCRdb's table has in-frame clones only and misses some. The sample has about 11,000 clones, around 83% seen once. The source was unsorted PBMCs, collected 1.2 years after starting antiretroviral therapy. These receptors all come from a man in his forties with HIV.

The chain is built from TRBV9 and TRBJ2-2; 8 bases match TRBD1. CDR1 is SGDLS and CDR2 is YYNGEE in the germline V gene. The CDR3 loop spans 15 amino acids. The V gene end was trimmed by 3 bases and the J gene end by 4 bases; junction bases not matched to a gene: 5. CDR3 DNA sequence: TGTGCCAGCAGCGCAGGACAGGGTCGCACCGGGGAGCTGTTTTTT. The encoded protein is CASSAGQGRTGELFF.

The rearrangement links TRBV19 to TRBJ2-7; the match to TRBD1 covers 7 bases. This CDR3 has 14 amino acids. Germline V gene lookup returns CDR1 LNHDA and CDR2 SQIVND (reference sequence). J lost 4 bases, V lost 3 bases, and 6 bases had no gene match. This CDR3 reads CASSIREGAYEQYF. CDR3 bases: TGTGCCAGTAGTATCCGAGAGGGGGCTTACGAGCAGTACTTC.

This chain links TRBV19 with TRBJ2-3, with unresolved D. The CDR3 consists of 13 residues. V was trimmed by 1 base and J by 4 bases, leaving 6 bases between them. Per the germline V gene, CDR1 is LNHDA and CDR2 is SQIVND (reference sequence). CDR3 sequence: CASSIVTADTQYF. CDR3 DNA: TGTGCCAGTAGTATAGTAACAGCAGATACGCAGTATTTT.

The chain recombines TRBV19 with TRBJ1-5; D ambiguous. Per the germline V gene, CDR1 is LNHDA and CDR2 is SQIVND (reference sequence). The CDR3 runs 13 residues. Trimming took off 8 bases at V and 3 bases at J, with 11 bases between the two ends. This chain's CDR3 is CASGRNANQPQHF. CDR3 nucleotide sequence: TGTGCCAGTGGGCGGAATGCCAATCAGCCCCAGCATTTT. Variable domain in full (rest from reference TRBV19 and TRBJ1-5): DGGITQSPKYLFRKEGQNVTLSCEQNLNHDAMYWYRQDPGQGLRLIYYSQIVNDFQKGDIAEGYSVSREKKESFPLTVTSAQKNPTAFYLCASGRNANQPQHFGDGTRLSIL.

The chain carries TRBV18 and TRBJ1-6; 8 bases align to TRBD1. The germline gives CDR1 KGHSH, CDR2 LQKENI. The V gene end was trimmed by 2 bases and the J gene end by 7 bases; junction bases not matched to a gene: 4. This CDR3 is 15 amino acids long. The CDR3 DNA is TGTGCCAGCTCACCAGGGACAGGTAGCAATTCACCCCTCCACTTT. This gives the protein CASSPGTGSNSPLHF.

The chain uses TRBV7-2 and TRBJ2-7; 10 bases match TRBD2. Germline CDR1 and CDR2: SGHTA and FQGNSA. Germline trimming cut 4 bases from V and 1 base from J; bases unmatched to any gene: 7. This CDR3 is 16 amino acids long. For the CDR3, the DNA is TGTGCCAGCAGCTGGCCCCTAGCGGGGGTGTCCTACGAGCAGTACTTC. Protein sequence: CASSWPLAGVSYEQYF.

The chain couples TRBV19 to TRBJ1-4, with no clear D. The CDR3 is 12 amino acids. Germline assignment: CDR1 LNHDA and CDR2 SQIVND (reference sequence). The CDR3, as DNA: TGTGCGAGCGGGGTCAGAAACGAAAAACTGTTTTTT. Its translation is CASGVRNEKLFF.

This clone was observed a single time. This chain connects TRBV19 to TRBJ2-7, with 13 bases that match TRBD2. Trimming took 5 bases from V and 1 from J; bases not matched to a gene: 14. Germline loops: CDR1 LNHDA, CDR2 SQIVND (reference sequence). The CDR3 contains 19 residues. CDR3 sequence reads: CASSLNVGLAGRRSYEQYF. The CDR3, as DNA: TGTGCCAGTAGTCTCAACGTGGGACTAGCGGGGCGAAGGTCCTACGAGCAGTACTTC.

The chain joins TRBV6-5 to TRBJ1-2; 8 bases fit TRBD1. Per germline, CDR1 MNHEY and CDR2 SVGAGI. The CDR3 contains 15 residues. J gave up 2 bases and V 0 bases, and 2 bases lay outside the gene matches. CDR3 DNA: TGTGCCAGCAGTTACTCGACAGGGGCGAACTATGGCTACACCTTC. It codes for CASSYSTGANYGYTF.

This clone came up once. The chain employs TRBV20-1 and TRBJ1-6; D not resolved. From germline, CDR1 is DFQATT and CDR2 SNEGSKA (reference sequence). The CDR3 loop spans 10 amino acids. Between the trimmed V and J ends, which lost 5 bases and 10 bases, there was a span of 6 bases. The DNA of the CDR3 is TGCAGTGCTGGTGGGTCACCCCTCCACTTT. Translation: CSAGGSPLHF.

This clone was seen a handful of times. This chain connects TRBV6-1 to TRBJ2-3, with 8 bases aligning to TRBD2. Looked up from germline, CDR1 is MNHNS and CDR2 is SASEGT. J gave up 3 bases and V 7 bases, and 3 bases lay outside the gene matches. The CDR3 spans 13 residues. CDR3 region: CASMSSGTDTQYF. The CDR3 nucleotides read TGTGCCAGCATGTCTAGCGGGACAGATACGCAGTATTTT.

V and J are TRBV5-1 and TRBJ1-4; a possible D gene is TRBD1 (6 bases). V lost 3 bases and J 8 bases, leaving 11 bases between the germline ends. CDR3 size: 13 residues. Germline CDR1 SGHRS, CDR2 YFSETQ. The CDR3 region is CASSSRGGEKLFF. Here the CDR3 DNA reads TGCGCCAGCAGCTCCCGGGGGGGCGAAAAACTGTTTTTT.

This clone was observed a handful of times. The V gene is TRBV27, the J gene TRBJ1-6; D unresolved. In germline, CDR1 is MNHEY, CDR2 SMNVEV (reference sequence). CDR3 length: 13 residues. Trimming stripped 0 bases from V and 5 bases from J, with 2 bases between. As DNA, the CDR3 is TGTGCCAGCAGTTTATCCAATAATTCACCCCTCCACTTT. It specifies CASSLSNNSPLHF.

This clone was seen a handful of times. The chain is built from TRBV15 and TRBJ1-3, with no clear D. Trimming took off 0 bases at V and 4 bases at J, with 10 bases between the two ends. CDR1 LNHNV and CDR2 YYDKDF come from the germline V gene (reference sequence). The CDR3 has 15 amino acids. In DNA, the CDR3 is TGTGCCACCAGCAGAGAAATGGGATCCGGAAACACCATATATTTT. Translated, it gives CATSREMGSGNTIYF.

The chain carries TRBV29-1 and TRBJ1-2; D gene unclear. V dropped 3 bases and J dropped 5 bases, with 13 bases sitting between them. The CDR3 consists of 13 residues. CDR1 is SQVTM and CDR2 is ANQGSEA in the germline V gene. The CDR3 DNA reads TGCAGCGTTGAGAGTAGTCCCGTTTATGGCTACACCTTC. This sequence encodes CSVESSPVYGYTF.

The chain is built from TRBV13 and TRBJ1-6; 8 bases map to TRBD1. There are 16 residues in the CDR3. Germline trimming cut 0 bases from V and 6 bases from J; bases unmatched to any gene: 4. In germline, CDR1 is PRHDT, CDR2 FYEKMQ (reference sequence). The DNA for the CDR3 is TGTGCCAGCAGCTTAGGCGGGACAGGTGGTAATTCACCCCTCCACTTT. Protein sequence: CASSLGGTGGNSPLHF. Combining the CDR3 with reference TRBV13 and TRBJ1-6 gives the whole variable domain AAGVIQSPRHLIKEKRETATLKCYPIPRHDTVYWYQQGPGQDPQFLISFYEKMQSDKGSIPDRFSAQQFSDYHSELNMSSLELGDSALYFCASSLGGTGGNSPLHFGNGTRLTVT.

This clone was found once. V is TRBV30 and J is TRBJ1-1; TRBD1 matches 8 bases. J lost 0 bases, V lost 1 base, and 7 bases had no gene match. Looked up from germline, CDR1 is GTSNPN and CDR2 is SVGIG (reference sequence). The CDR3 length is 16 residues. The CDR3 loop reads CAWSARTGPMNTEAFF. CDR3 bases: TGTGCCTGGAGTGCTAGGACAGGGCCCATGAACACTGAAGCTTTCTTT.

V is TRBV4-1 and J is TRBJ2-7, with 9 bases identical to TRBD1. This CDR3 is 17 amino acids long. V trimming: 2 bases; J trimming: 4 bases; junction bases outside the gene matches: 12. Germline CDR1 reads MGHRA; CDR2 reads YSYEKL. For the CDR3, the DNA is TGCGCCAGCAGCCAACCCCCGGGACAGGGCCTTAATTACGAGCAGTACTTC. Translated: CASSQPPGQGLNYEQYF.

The J gene is TRBJ2-7, the V gene TRBV7-8; D remains ambiguous. V was trimmed by 1 base and J by 2 bases, leaving 15 bases between them. Per germline, CDR1 SGHVS and CDR2 FQNEAQ. This CDR3 region has 16 residues. CDR3 loop: CASSLEGLSFTYEQYF. In DNA form, the CDR3 reads TGTGCCAGCAGCTTAGAGGGCTTAAGTTTCACCTACGAGCAGTACTTC.

This clone was recorded only once. The chain is built from TRBV4-3 and TRBJ1-6, with D uncertain. Trimming removed 1 base from V and 7 bases from J, with 11 bases in between. The CDR3 is made up of 15 amino acids. Germline lookup yields CDR1 LGHNA and CDR2 YSLEER. CDR3 residues: CASSQGTGRNSPLHF. DNA of the CDR3: TGCGCCAGCAGCCAAGGAACGGGGAGGAATTCACCCCTCCACTTT.

The rearrangement joins TRBV9 to TRBJ2-7; D not resolved. The CDR3 sequence is 14 residues long. Germline V CDR1 and CDR2: SGDLS, YYNGEE. The V and J ends lost 0 bases and 3 bases respectively, with 10 bases between them. This CDR3 reads CASSVDPADYEQYF. Here the CDR3 DNA reads TGTGCCAGCAGCGTAGACCCGGCAGACTACGAGCAGTACTTC.

This clone came up a few times. The chain employs TRBV27 and TRBJ1-6, with D possibly being TRBD1 (6 bases). CDR1 MNHEY and CDR2 SMNVEV come from the germline V gene (reference sequence). V gave up 5 bases and J gave up 8 bases, with 16 bases separating them. CDR3 length: 15 amino acids. The CDR3 protein is CASSMLGGLDSPLHF. The CDR3 coding sequence is TGTGCCAGCAGTATGCTAGGGGGTTTGGATTCACCCCTCCACTTT.

The V gene is TRBV5-1, the J gene TRBJ2-3; 11 bases are shared with TRBD2. CDR1 and CDR2 (germline): SGHRS, YFSETQ. Unmatched junction bases numbered 9, after V lost 0 bases and J lost 6 bases. This CDR3 contains 17 residues. CDR3 in DNA: TGCGCCAGCAGCTTGGAAGGTAGCGGGGGGGCTGTTGATACGCAGTATTTT. It specifies CASSLEGSGGAVDTQYF.

The CDR3 nucleotides are TGTGCCAGCAGAGAACAGGGCGCCACTGAAGCTTTCTTT. Protein product: CASREQGATEAFF. V usage is TRBV11-3 and J usage is TRBJ1-1, with TRBD1 as a possible D gene (6 bases). V dropped 6 bases and J dropped 4 bases, with 12 bases sitting between them. CDR1 is SGHNT and CDR2 is YENEEA in the germline V gene. The CDR3 extends over 13 amino acids.

This clone came up a few times. V gene TRBV4-2 combines with J gene TRBJ1-2, with D possibly being TRBD1 (5 bases). V was clipped by 4 bases and J by 5 bases, with 20 bases between them. The CDR3 runs to 16 residues. Germline V gene sequence: CDR1 LGHNA, CDR2 YNFKEQ. The DNA for the CDR3 is TGTGCCAGCAGCCCCACCGCCACGGGACGGCGATATGGCTACACCTTC. This encodes CASSPTATGRRYGYTF.

The chain joins TRBV6-1 to TRBJ2-7; either TRBD1 or TRBD2 may supply D (5 bases each). Germline CDR1 MNHNS, CDR2 SASEGT. The V gene lost 6 bases and the J gene lost 3 bases, with 15 bases spanning the gap. The CDR3 consists of 14 residues. The chain's CDR3 is CASSPGTFFYEQYF. In nucleotides, the CDR3 is TGTGCCAGCAGCCCCGGGACGTTCTTCTACGAGCAGTACTTC.